These T cell receptor beta chains were read from a single sample in a study of control samples from healthy donors and cancer patients. Profiled with immunoSEQ multiplex PCR; TCRdb holds only in-frame clones, not every one. The sample has 150,000 to 170,000 clones, 94% seen once; the top ten hold about 5.6%. Material: blood. The receptors derive from a middle-aged man in good health. Each CDR3 is given with its conserved first and last residue. D genes are given only for firm matches. Clone size is given for some rows only: seen once, a few or many times, or a class if the clone is expanded.

cdr3_aa	cdr3_nt	v_call	j_call	clone_size	d_call
CASSLGLGLYGYTF	TGTGCCAGCAGTTTAGGTCTGGGGCTTTATGGCTACACCTTC	TRBV27	TRBJ1-2	NA	NA
CASMAAYTEAFF	TGTGCCAGCATGGCGGCCTACACTGAAGCTTTCTTT	TRBV13	TRBJ1-1	NA	NA
CASSPRLAGNTGELFF	TGTGCCAGCAGCCCTCGGCTAGCGGGCAACACCGGGGAGCTGTTTTTT	TRBV9	TRBJ2-2	few	TRBD2
CASSSPLAGGNEQFF	TGCGCCAGCAGCTCCCCGCTAGCGGGGGGGAATGAGCAGTTCTTC	TRBV5-1	TRBJ2-1	NA	TRBD2
CASSPQGSTNEKLFF	TGTGCCAGCAGCCCCCAGGGCTCAACTAATGAAAAACTGTTTTTT	TRBV9	TRBJ1-4	NA	NA
CSVRQGGYNEQFF	TGCAGCGTAAGACAGGGTGGGTACAATGAGCAGTTCTTC	TRBV29-1	TRBJ2-1	NA	TRBD1
CASSLQPGGHNEQFF	TGTGCCAGCAGTTTACAGCCGGGAGGACACAATGAGCAGTTCTTC	TRBV27	TRBJ2-1	NA	TRBD2
CASSGYRGRISYNEQFF	TGTGCCAGCAGCGGATACAGGGGGCGAATCTCCTACAATGAGCAGTTCTTC	TRBV7-9	TRBJ2-1	NA	TRBD1
CASSLGAPTRPQHF	TGTGCCAGTAGCCTCGGCGCCCCGACGCGGCCCCAGCATTTT	TRBV19	TRBJ1-5	NA	NA
CASSSSSPGSGEKLFF	TGTGCCAGCTCATCCTCCTCACCGGGATCAGGTGAAAAACTGTTTTTT	TRBV18	TRBJ1-4	NA	NA
CASSRGSGANVLTF	TGTGCCAGTAGTAGGGGCTCTGGGGCCAACGTCCTGACTTTC	TRBV19	TRBJ2-6	NA	NA
CASSLPRDRGRVATIYF	TGCGCCAGCAGCTTGCCCCGGGACAGGGGTAGGGTGGCAACCATATATTTT	TRBV5-1	TRBJ1-3	NA	TRBD1
CASSPGDGRYSGNTIYF	TGTGCCAGCAGCCCCGGGGACGGGAGATACTCTGGAAACACCATATATTTT	TRBV13	TRBJ1-3	NA	NA
CASSLLTSDPYEQYF	TGTGCCAGCAGCCTTCTCACTAGCGACCCCTACGAGCAGTACTTC	TRBV3-1/TRBV3-2	TRBJ2-7	NA	TRBD2
CASSFPLLQGVDEAFF	TGTGCCAGCAGCTTTCCTCTCCTACAGGGCGTTGATGAAGCTTTCTTT	TRBV5-4	TRBJ1-1	once	NA
CASSRDRDAFF	TGTGCCAGCAGCCGAGACAGGGACGCTTTCTTT	TRBV7-9	TRBJ1-1	once	TRBD1
CASSYDSNSPLHF	TGTGCCAGCAGTTACGACAGTAATTCACCCCTCCACTTT	TRBV28	TRBJ1-6	NA	NA
CASSGSRGGHEQYF	TGTGCCAGCAGTGGCTCCAGGGGCGGTCACGAGCAGTACTTC	TRBV2	TRBJ2-7	NA	NA
CASSPREIYGYTF	TGTGCCAGTAGTCCGCGGGAGATCTATGGCTACACCTTC	TRBV19	TRBJ1-2	NA	NA
CASSPGTGYEKLFF	TGTGCCAGCAGCCCCGGGACAGGGTATGAAAAACTGTTTTTT	TRBV9	TRBJ1-4	NA	TRBD1
CASRPTGVNSYEQYF	TGTGCCAGCAGGCCCACAGGGGTCAACTCCTACGAGCAGTACTTC	TRBV28	TRBJ2-7	few	TRBD1
CASSQWGKEGEKLFF	TGCGCCAGCAGCCAATGGGGGAAGGAGGGGGAAAAACTGTTTTTT	TRBV4-1	TRBJ1-4	NA	NA
CASSLGPNGVNTEAFF	TGTGCCAGCAGCCTAGGGCCAAATGGAGTGAACACTGAAGCTTTCTTT	TRBV7-6	TRBJ1-1	NA	NA
CASSPGAAYEQYF	TGTGCCAGCAGCCCGGGGGCAGCCTACGAGCAGTACTTC	TRBV6-5	TRBJ2-7	NA	NA
CASSYSPLGKAGASPLHF	TGTGCCAGCAGTTATTCTCCTCTTGGCAAGGCGGGGGCTTCACCCCTCCACTTT	TRBV27	TRBJ1-6	NA	NA
CASRVGQGSLYEQYF	TGTGCCAGCAGAGTTGGACAGGGGTCCCTCTACGAGCAGTACTTC	TRBV7-2	TRBJ2-7	NA	TRBD1
CASSYLLQGYEQYF	TGTGCCAGCAGTTACCTACTACAGGGATACGAGCAGTACTTC	TRBV6-2/TRBV6-3	TRBJ2-7	NA	NA
CASSPTKTEAFF	TGTGCCAGCTCACCAACGAAAACTGAAGCTTTCTTT	TRBV18	TRBJ1-1	NA	NA
CASSPRDRATEAFF	TGTGCCAGCAGCCCCCGGGACAGGGCGACTGAAGCTTTCTTT	TRBV3-1/TRBV3-2	TRBJ1-1	NA	TRBD1
CASSRDRGNQPQHF	TGTGCCAGCAGTCGCGACAGGGGAAATCAGCCCCAGCATTTT	TRBV2	TRBJ1-5	NA	TRBD1
CASSDWSTGTLGELFF	TGTGCCAGCAGCGATTGGTCCACAGGTACTTTAGGGGAGCTGTTTTTT	TRBV3-1/TRBV3-2	TRBJ2-2	NA	NA
CASLTNTEAFF	TGCGCCAGCCTCACGAACACTGAAGCTTTCTTT	TRBV5-1	TRBJ1-1	once	NA
CATRTGGLSGANVLTF	TGTGCCACCCGGACAGGGGGATTGTCTGGGGCCAACGTCCTGACTTTC	TRBV15	TRBJ2-6	NA	TRBD1
CASSPRRESRGYTF	TGTGCCAGCAGTCCCCGACGGGAAAGTCGTGGCTACACCTTC	TRBV2	TRBJ1-2	NA	NA
CASSMASRGTEAFF	TGTGCCAGTAGTATGGCCAGTCGGGGCACTGAAGCTTTCTTT	TRBV19	TRBJ1-1	NA	NA
CASSNWQGAGYTF	TGTGCCAGTAGTAATTGGCAGGGGGCTGGCTACACCTTC	TRBV19	TRBJ1-2	NA	TRBD1
CASSEWDRGFTGELFF	TGCGCCAGCAGTGAGTGGGACAGGGGCTTCACCGGGGAGCTGTTTTTT	TRBV10-2	TRBJ2-2	NA	TRBD1
CASSLGVGQGSTEAFF	TGTGCCAGCAGCCTAGGGGTCGGGCAGGGAAGCACTGAAGCTTTCTTT	TRBV7-2	TRBJ1-1	once	NA
CASSPRLTGANTEAFF	TGTGCCAGCAGTCCGCGACTGACAGGGGCGAACACTGAAGCTTTCTTT	TRBV2	TRBJ1-1	few	TRBD1
CASSGRQGQDEQFF	TGTGCCAGCAGCGGGAGACAGGGACAGGATGAGCAGTTCTTC	TRBV7-2	TRBJ2-1	NA	TRBD1
CASSKGPGNQPQHF	TGTGCCAGCAGCAAAGGTCCCGGAAATCAGCCCCAGCATTTT	TRBV21-1	TRBJ1-5	NA	NA
CASSLQGSGGTEAFF	TGTGCCAGCAGTTTACAGGGGTCGGGTGGCACTGAAGCTTTCTTT	TRBV27	TRBJ1-1	NA	NA
CASSGIMGILPTQPQHF	TGTGCCAGCAGCGGCATTATGGGGATCTTACCCACGCAGCCCCAGCATTTT	TRBV28	TRBJ1-5	NA	NA
CASSEEQGANIQYF	TGTGCCAGCAGTGAAGAGCAGGGGGCCAACATTCAGTACTTC	TRBV2	TRBJ2-4	NA	TRBD1
CASSQDWGTSTDTQYF	TGTGCCAGCAGCCAAGATTGGGGAACTAGCACAGATACGCAGTATTTT	TRBV4-2	TRBJ2-3	NA	NA
CASSIGQAATNEKLFF	TGTGCCAGTAGTATAGGGCAGGCCGCAACTAATGAAAAACTGTTTTTT	TRBV19	TRBJ1-4	NA	NA